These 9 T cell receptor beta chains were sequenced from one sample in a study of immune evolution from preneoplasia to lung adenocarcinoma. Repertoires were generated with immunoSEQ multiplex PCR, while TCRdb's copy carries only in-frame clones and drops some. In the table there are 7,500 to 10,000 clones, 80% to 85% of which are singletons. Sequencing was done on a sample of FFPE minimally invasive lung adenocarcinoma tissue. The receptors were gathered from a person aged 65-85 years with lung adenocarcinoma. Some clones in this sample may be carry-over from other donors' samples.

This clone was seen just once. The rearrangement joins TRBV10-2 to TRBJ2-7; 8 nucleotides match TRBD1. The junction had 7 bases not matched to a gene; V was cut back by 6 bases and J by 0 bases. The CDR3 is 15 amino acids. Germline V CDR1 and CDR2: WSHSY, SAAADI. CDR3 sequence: CASRKGQGGSYEQYF. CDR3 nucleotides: TGCGCCAGCAGAAAAGGACAGGGAGGCTCCTACGAGCAGTACTTC.

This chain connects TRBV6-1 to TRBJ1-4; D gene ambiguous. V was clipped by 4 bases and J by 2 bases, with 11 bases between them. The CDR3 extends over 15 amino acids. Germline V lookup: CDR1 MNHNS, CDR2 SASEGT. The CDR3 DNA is TGTGCCAGCAGTGCTGTGGGATTTACTAATGAAAAACTGTTTTTT. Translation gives CASSAVGFTNEKLFF.

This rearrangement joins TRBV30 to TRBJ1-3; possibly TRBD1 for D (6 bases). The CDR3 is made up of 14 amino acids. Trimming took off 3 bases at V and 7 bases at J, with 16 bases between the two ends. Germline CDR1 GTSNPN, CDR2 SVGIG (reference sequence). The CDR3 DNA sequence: TGTGCCTGGAGCACCGGGACAATCAGCAACACCATATATTTT. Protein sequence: CAWSTGTISNTIYF.

DNA for the CDR3: TGTGCCAGCAGCCGCGGACAGAGGTCCGACGAGCAGTACTTC. Amino acids: CASSRGQRSDEQYF. The chain carries TRBV14 and TRBJ2-7; TRBD1 might be the D (6 bases). V was cut by 4 bases and J by 5 bases, with 15 bases left in between. Looked up from germline, CDR1 is SGHDN and CDR2 is FVKESK. CDR3 length: 14 amino acids.

The CDR3 reads CASSQGFGDTQYF. DNA of the CDR3: TGCGCCAGCAGCCAAGGATTCGGCGATACGCAGTATTTT. This chain links TRBV4-3 with TRBJ2-3; D gene unclear. Germline CDR1 reads LGHNA; CDR2 reads YSLEER. The CDR3 is made up of 13 amino acids. The germline V and J ends were trimmed by 1 base and 6 bases, with 8 bases remaining between them.

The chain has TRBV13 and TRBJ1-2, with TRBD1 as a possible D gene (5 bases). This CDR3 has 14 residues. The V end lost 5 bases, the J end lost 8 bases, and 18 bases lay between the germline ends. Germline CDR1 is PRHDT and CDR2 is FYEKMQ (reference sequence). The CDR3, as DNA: TGTGCCAGCAGCGTCAGGGTTCTGCCGGGGGGCTACACCTTC. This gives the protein CASSVRVLPGGYTF. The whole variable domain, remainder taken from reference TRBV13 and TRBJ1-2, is AAGVIQSPRHLIKEKRETATLKCYPIPRHDTVYWYQQGPGQDPQFLISFYEKMQSDKGSIPDRFSAQQFSDYHSELNMSSLELGDSALYFCASSVRVLPGGYTFGSGTRLTVV.

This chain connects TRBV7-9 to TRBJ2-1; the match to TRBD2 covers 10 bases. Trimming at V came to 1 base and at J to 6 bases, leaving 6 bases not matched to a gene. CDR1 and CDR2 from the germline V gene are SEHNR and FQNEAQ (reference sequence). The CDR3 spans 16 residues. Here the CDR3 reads CASSLGLAGDLNEQFF. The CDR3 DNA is TGTGCCAGCAGCTTAGGCCTAGCGGGAGATCTCAATGAGCAGTTCTTC.

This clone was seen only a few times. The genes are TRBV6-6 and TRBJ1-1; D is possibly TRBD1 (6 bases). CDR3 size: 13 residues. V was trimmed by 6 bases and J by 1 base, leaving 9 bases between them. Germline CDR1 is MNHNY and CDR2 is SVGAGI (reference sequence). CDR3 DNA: TGTGCCAGCAGCTCACAGGGGAACACTGAAGCTTTCTTT. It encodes CASSSQGNTEAFF.

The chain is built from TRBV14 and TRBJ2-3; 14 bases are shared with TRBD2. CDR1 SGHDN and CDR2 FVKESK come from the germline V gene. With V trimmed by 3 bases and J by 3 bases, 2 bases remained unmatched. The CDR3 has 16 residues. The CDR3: CASSQGLAGETDTQYF. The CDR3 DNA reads TGTGCCAGCAGCCAGGGACTAGCGGGAGAAACAGATACGCAGTATTTT. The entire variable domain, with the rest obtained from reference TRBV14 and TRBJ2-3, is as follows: EAGVTQFPSHSVIEKGQTVTLRCDPISGHDNLYWYRRVMGKEIKFLLHFVKESKQDESGMPNNRFLAERTGGTYSTLKVQPAELEDSGVYFCASSQGLAGETDTQYFGPGTRLTVL.